The entry below gives a single T cell receptor beta chain sequence along with its context. As originally analysed: Counts of nucleated cells, estimated from reference gene primer amplification, were obtained. The protocol was immunoSEQ multiplex PCR, while the TCRdb copy is restricted to in-frame clones and leaves out a portion. Clone size and the V and J calls come from that table; the DNA yielded D and trimming. This table holds over 150,000 clones, around 87% found once. The data belong to a study of blood T cell repertoires in COVID-19. Study-level background: Acute-phase and convalescent COVID-19 samples originated in the United States, Italy and Spain. PBMCs, B-cell-depleted T cells, or T cells were the source of the cDNA or gDNA that made up the material.

V shed 2 bases and J 8 bases; nucleotides not matched to a gene: 4. CDR3 length: 16 residues. In germline, CDR1 is MNHEY, CDR2 SVGAGI. Patients from Seattle were sampled longitudinally, starting during active infection. Sequencing was performed on peripheral blood. This TCR was sampled from a man between 60 and 70 years old with COVID-19, enrolled during active disease. The chain has TRBV6-5 and TRBJ2-1; the match to TRBD2 covers 15 bases. CDR3 in DNA: TGTGCCAGCAGTTACGGACTAGCGGGAGGGCCGGATGAGCAGTTCTTC. Amino acid sequence: CASSYGLAGGPDEQFF.